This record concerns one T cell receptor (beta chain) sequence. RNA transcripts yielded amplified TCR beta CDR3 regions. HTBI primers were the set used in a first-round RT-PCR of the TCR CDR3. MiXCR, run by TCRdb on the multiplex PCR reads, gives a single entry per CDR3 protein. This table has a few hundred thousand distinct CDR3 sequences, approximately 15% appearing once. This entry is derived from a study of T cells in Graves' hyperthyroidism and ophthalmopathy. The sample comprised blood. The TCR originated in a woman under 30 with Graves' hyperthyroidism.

In DNA, the CDR3 is TGTGCCAGCAGTGGCGGGAGAAGCAATCAGCCCCAGCATTTT. Its protein is CASSGGRSNQPQHF. The V call is TRBV6-1, the J call TRBJ1-5, with no clear D. With 4 bases removed from V and 1 base from J, the gap between germline ends came to 8 bases. Looked up from germline, CDR1 is MNHNS and CDR2 is SASEGT. The CDR3 is 14 amino acids.